The present entry profiles one T cell receptor (beta chain) with its context. No antigen is known for it. No base-level quality is on record; no much larger clone is a single base apart. Each donor gave one peripheral blood draw, averaging roughly 100 mL, which was collected into heparinised tubes. A BD FACSAria II was used to sort naive, central memory, regulatory and stem cell-like memory CD4+ T cells with a panel that included CD45RO, CCR7, CD25, CD127, CD95 and CD27. All sorted populations exceeded 95% purity. Right away, PBMCs were isolated by Lymphoprep density gradient centrifugation and were stained directly, with no culture step. Samples were stained and sorted in pairs, with one healthy donor and one patient per experiment, so that batch effects were minimized. The sample belongs to a study of beta chain features in type 1 diabetes (dated by TCRdb to the late 2010s). About the study as a whole: Patients and healthy donors did not differ in mean age, gender distribution, total cell number or subset yield. The study compared TCRB repertoires of sorted circulating CD4+ T cell subsets between recently diagnosed type 1 diabetes patients and matched healthy donors. A total of around 110,000,000 sorted cells were examined across all samples, and a strong correlation was observed between cell number per subset and RNA yield. Regulatory and stem cell-like memory subsets were isolated from only 8 patients and roughly 8 healthy donors, whereas naive and central memory subsets came from all 30 or so donors. What the research found in general, with its limitations: At VDJ recombination sites, type 1 diabetes patients had fewer insertions and more deleted nucleotides, which implies abnormalities in thymic rearrangement. PCR might favor shorter templates, but patient and control samples were amplified and corrected together, so any skew would affect both groups equally. Naive, central memory and regulatory TCRB repertoires appeared more similar among patients than among healthy donors. In all four CD4+ subsets, TCRB CDR3 length was moderately but significantly shorter in type 1 diabetes patients. Because the HLA sub-analyses included only small numbers of individuals, any influence of HLA type on TCRB rearrangement was left unresolved. Because cDNA was sequenced instead of genomic DNA, highly expressing activated cells could be over-represented, though the groups showed no difference in activation or CD3 levels.

Trimming takes 4 bases off V and 4 bases off J; junction bases not matched to a gene: 7. The CDR3 runs 15 amino acids, cysteine and phenylalanine included. Just the 45-base CDR3 DNA is kept, in frame starting at base 1. Looking up the germline V gene yields CDR1 SGHRS and CDR2 YFSETQ. All of the isolated RNA was reverse transcribed with the High Capacity cDNA Reverse Transcription Kit, so expressed TCRB transcripts were sequenced. Deep immunoSEQ sequencing was performed on naive, central memory and regulatory T cell samples, with an average of roughly 4 million total reads per sample. After sorted cells were lysed in RLT buffer, RNA was extracted with DNase-treated RNeasy Micro or Mini kits, with the choice depending on cell number. Each cell subset was processed separately to prevent cross-contamination, with patient and healthy donor samples processed together. TCRB sequences were amplified from cDNA with the immunoSEQ multiplex PCR, producing 87-bp fragments spanning the CDR3 region. Sequencing of the amplicons was done on the Illumina HiSeq platform. In the original analysis: Synthetic template baselines were used to correct PCR bias computationally, reads within Hamming distance 2 were collapsed together, and singletons that could not be merged were discarded. Reads were aligned against IMGT to assign V, D and J genes, CDR3 length and insertions or deletions at six rearrangement sites. Clonotype counts were normalized to sorted cell number within each subset before computing true diversity and Gini coefficients with the tcR R package. The overlap coefficient, calculated on TCRB nucleotide sequences, was used to quantify repertoire sharing. What TCRdb holds here is the immuneACCESS table cut down to in-frame rearrangements. Part of the clones is not present; checked against another copy, under half of the missing clones reflect an unresolved V gene, and the others are unexplained. V and J calls and clone size are as listed in that table; D and trimming were resolved from the DNA. Recorded for this sample are 310,000 or so clones; roughly 8% of them occurred a single time. Together, the top ten hold approximately 0.44% of the sample.

Sequencing was performed on central memory CD4+ T cells from blood. The clonotype was recovered from a young woman in good health. Rearrangement joined TRBV5-1 to TRBJ2-2, with 7 central nucleotides matching TRBD2. The sequenced DNA is TGCGCCAGCAGCCTAAGGGAGCGGGGCACCGGGGAGCTGTTTTTT. It translates to CASSLRERGTGELFF.